Below, one T cell receptor (beta chain) is given with its context. This CDR3 region has 13 residues. V lost 5 bases and J lost 2, with 8 bases in between. Germline CDR1 MGHRA, CDR2 YSYEKL. In the original workflow: Amplified reference gene primers provided the basis for estimating nucleated cell counts. Profiling relied on immunoSEQ multiplex PCR, and the TCRdb table lists in-frame clones only, not all of them. V and J calls and clone size are as listed in that table; D and trimming were resolved from the DNA. Of roughly 95,000 clones in the sample, 90% to 95% were seen once. This entry is derived from a study of blood T cell repertoires in COVID-19. Study-wide background: The United States, Italy and Spain provided the acute and convalescent COVID-19 samples. T cells, B-cell-depleted T cells, or PBMCs supplied cDNA or gDNA.

The sample consisted of peripheral blood. The chain links TRBV4-1 to TRBJ2-3, with D perhaps matching TRBD2 (6 bases). This clonotype originated in a woman aged 45 to 65 in a cohort sampled during active COVID-19. The CDR3 DNA is TGCGCCAGCAGCGGAGGGAACACAGATACGCAGTATTTT. Its protein product is CASSGGNTDTQYF.